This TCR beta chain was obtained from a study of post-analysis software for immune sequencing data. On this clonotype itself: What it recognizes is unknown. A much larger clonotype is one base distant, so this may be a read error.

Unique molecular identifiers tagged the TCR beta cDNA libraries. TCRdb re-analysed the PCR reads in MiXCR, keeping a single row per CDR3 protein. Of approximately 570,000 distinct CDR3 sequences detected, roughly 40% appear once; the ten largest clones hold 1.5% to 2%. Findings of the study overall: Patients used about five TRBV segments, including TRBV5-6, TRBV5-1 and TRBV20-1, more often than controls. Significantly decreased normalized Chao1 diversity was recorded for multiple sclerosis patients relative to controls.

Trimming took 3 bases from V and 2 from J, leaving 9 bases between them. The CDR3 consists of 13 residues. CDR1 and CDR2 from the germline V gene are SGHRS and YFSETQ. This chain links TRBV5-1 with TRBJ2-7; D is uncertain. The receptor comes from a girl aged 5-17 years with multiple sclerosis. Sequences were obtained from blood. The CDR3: CASSSNPTYEQYF. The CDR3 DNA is TGCGCCAGCAGCTCGAACCCCACCTACGAGCAGTACTTC.